Sequencing of this T cell receptor beta chain was carried out in a study of IL-17A CD8 T cells in psoriatic arthritis synovium. For context, the study as a whole: The study aimed to define the phenotype, molecular profile and function of synovial IL-17A+CD8+ T cells in psoriatic arthritis pathogenesis.

Taken from the germline V gene, the CDR1 and CDR2 loops are SNHLY and FYNNEI. The CDR3 contains 13 residues, cysteine and phenylalanine counted. The CDR3 DNA has 39 bases and is translated from base 1. V loses 8 bases, J loses 8 bases, and the germline ends lie 16 bases apart. General conclusions and limits of the study: Although over 5% of the repertoire was occupied by some individual clones, most synovial CD8+ subsets remained polyclonal. In two patients, many Tc17 clones were shared with the synovial Tc1 population, giving Morisita overlap indices above 0.75. Because no psoriatic arthritis synovial tissue samples were available, cells were taken from synovial fluid instead of synovial tissue. TCR sequencing covered only three patients, which the authors acknowledged as a limited sample size.

CD3+ T cells, isolated magnetically, got 1.5 hours of stimulation with PMA and ionomycin and were then labeled using IL-17A and IFNgamma cytokine secretion assays. Synovial fluid effusions were drawn from actively inflamed joints of patients with psoriatic arthritis. For each patient, synovial fluid served as the source from which three memory CD8+ T cell populations were isolated by sorting: Tc1 cells (IL-17A-IFNgamma+), Tc17 cells (IL-17A+) and the bulk memory fraction, allowing their TCR repertoires to be compared. The psoriatic arthritis patients fulfilled the Classification of Psoriatic Arthritis Study Group (CASPAR) criteria. Cytokine-secreting cells were counterstained with viability dye and anti-CD3, CD8, CD14 and CD4 antibodies and sorted on a BD FACSAria. In three patients with psoriatic arthritis, sorted CD8+ T cell subsets from synovial fluid were put through TCRbeta sequencing. Synovial fluid mononuclear cells were isolated using Lymphoprep and were cryopreserved in liquid nitrogen prior to use. The medium used for cryopreservation had roughly 51% fetal calf serum and around 9.6% dimethyl sulfoxide.

DNA was extracted (Qiagen), and TCRbeta V-D-J rearrangements were subjected to bias-controlled amplification followed by high-throughput sequencing (immunoSEQ; Adaptive Biotech). The authors' analysis ran thus. The immunoSEQ Analyzer platform was used to analyze productive sequences at the sequence level. Clonality was calculated as 1 minus Pielou's evenness, with values ranging from 0 (highly polyclonal) to 1 (monoclonal). The Morisita index, which runs from 0 (no similarity) to 1 (complete similarity), was used to measure repertoire overlap between subsets. TCRdb re-hosts the immuneACCESS table, in-frame sequences only. Its copies lack some clones; in the studies checked, an unresolved V gene accounts for under half of them, and the cause for the rest is not known. The V and J calls and clone size were taken over from that table, and D and trimming were inferred from the DNA. This sample has approximately 2,300 clones in its table, and approximately 70% of those were observed once. The top ten hold about 15% of the sample.

About this clone: Its antigen target is currently unknown. No base quality values were provided; no much bigger clone lies one nucleotide off.

Source material: IFN-gamma+ CD8+ T cells from synovial fluid. The cell subset or site label for this specimen denotes: IL-17A-IFNgamma+ memory CD8+ (Tc1) cells. Rearrangement joined TRBV2 to TRBJ2-1, and TRBD1 may be the D gene, going by 7 matching bases. The TCR sequence derives from a human donor with psoriatic arthritis. For the CDR3, the sequence is CASSTGWGDEQFF. The DNA sequence reads TGTGCCAGCTCGACAGGGTGGGGGGATGAGCAGTTCTTC.